This T cell receptor beta chain was identified during a study of blood T cell repertoires in COVID-19. Produced via immunoSEQ multiplex PCR; TCRdb's table is partial and in-frame only. Of 150,000 to 200,000 clones in the sample, around 90% were seen once. Germline loops: CDR1 ENHRY, CDR2 SYGVKD. With 0 bases removed from V and 3 bases from J, the gap between germline ends came to 13 bases. The CDR3 has 16 amino acids. This chain connects TRBV10-3 to TRBJ2-3, with TRBD1 as a possible D gene (6 bases). This receptor was identified in a man aged 45 to 65 with acute or convalescent COVID-19. The sequenced material came from peripheral blood. The CDR3, as DNA: TGTGCCATCAGTGAGTCGGGGGTGGGGGCGACAGATACGCAGTATTTT. It encodes CAISESGVGATDTQYF.